This T cell receptor beta chain was sequenced during a study of blood T cell repertoires in COVID-19. Overall study: The United States, Italy and Spain supplied acute and convalescent COVID-19 samples.

Seattle patients were enrolled during active infection and followed longitudinally. TCRdb's table, derived via immunoSEQ multiplex PCR, lists solely in-frame clones and lacks some. In the table there are tens of thousands of clones, 88% of which are singletons. Input material: peripheral blood. The TCR was taken from a woman aged 55-69 years with COVID-19, enrolled during active disease.

The CDR3 DNA reads as TGTGCCAGCAGCCTTCAAGCGGGGCCCTACAATGAGCAGTTCTTC. Translation gives CASSLQAGPYNEQFF. V usage is TRBV14 and J usage is TRBJ2-1, with 7 bases lining up with TRBD2. After removal of 4 bases from V and 2 bases from J, the junction contained 5 bases not matched to a gene. The germline gives CDR1 SGHDN, CDR2 FVKESK. CDR3 size: 15 residues.